What follows are 18 T cell receptor beta chains derived from one specimen sequenced in a study of cytomegalovirus exposure and HLA in healthy donors (dated by TCRdb to the late 2010s). The library was obtained by the immunoSEQ multiplex PCR assay. The multiplex PCR relied on a mix of 60 forward primers for TCR Vbeta segments and 13 reverse primers for TCR Jbeta segments. TCRdb retrieved this table from immuneACCESS and kept in-frame rearrangements only. Not all clones are present; in checked studies, unresolved V genes account for under half, and no reason is known for the remainder. The sample yields approximately 150,000 clones; more than 75% were counted once. 2.5% to 3.5% of the sample is taken by the ten largest. The sequenced sample consisted of PBMCs. The receptors originated from a female donor in good health and CMV-seronegative.

V and J are TRBV27 and TRBJ1-4, with unresolved D. Germline loops: CDR1 MNHEY, CDR2 SMNVEV (reference sequence). This CDR3 has 14 amino acids. The V end lost 6 bases, the J end lost 3 bases, and 11 bases lay between the germline ends. The DNA of the CDR3 is TGTGCCAGCAGCCCCATGGCCCCTAATGAAAAACTGTTTTTT. Its translation is CASSPMAPNEKLFF.

The gene calls are TRBV2 and TRBJ2-2; perhaps TRBD2 as D (6 bases). Germline-derived CDR1 and CDR2 are SNHLY and FYNNEI. Trimming took 5 bases from V and 4 from J, leaving 11 bases between them. This CDR3 has 14 amino acids. The chain's CDR3 is CASSSGTPTGELFF. The CDR3 DNA follows: TGTGCCAGCAGTTCCGGGACTCCCACCGGGGAGCTGTTTTTT. Full variable domain (missing parts from reference TRBV2 and TRBJ2-2): EPEVTQTPSHQVTQMGQEVILRCVPISNHLYFYWYRQILGQKVEFLVSFYNNEISEKSEIFDDQFSVERPDGSNFTLKIRSTKLEDSAMYFCASSSGTPTGELFFGEGSRLTVL.

This chain connects TRBV15 to TRBJ2-7, with D maybe TRBD1 (6 bases). The CDR3 loop spans 15 amino acids. V was clipped by 0 bases and J by 4 bases, with 13 bases between them. Germline assignment: CDR1 LNHNV and CDR2 YYDKDF (reference sequence). The CDR3 coding sequence is TGTGCCACCAGCAGAGAACCCAGGGGCGGGTACGAGCAGTACTTC. It yields the protein CATSREPRGGYEQYF.

This chain uses TRBV7-9 with TRBJ2-1, with a possible D match to TRBD1 (5 bases). CDR3 size: 14 residues. The V end was cut by 3 bases, the J end by 4 bases, with 10 bases between. Germline CDR1 and CDR2: SEHNR and FQNEAQ (reference sequence). The CDR3 DNA reads as TGTGCCAGCAGCTTGGGGCGACCTTACAATGAGCAGTTCTTC. It encodes CASSLGRPYNEQFF.

V and J are TRBV19 and TRBJ1-6; 7 nucleotides line up with TRBD1. The ends lost 3 bases at V and 7 bases at J; junction bases unmatched: 6. Germline CDR1 and CDR2: LNHDA and SQIVND (reference sequence). The CDR3 contains 15 residues. The CDR3 reads CASSMGGQLNSPLHF. The DNA of the CDR3 is TGTGCCAGTAGTATGGGGGGACAGTTGAATTCACCCCTCCACTTT.

This clone has just a few counts. The CDR3: CASTLRGLQNSPLHF. CDR3 DNA sequence: TGTGCCAGCACCCTCAGGGGCCTCCAGAATTCACCCCTCCACTTT. This chain connects TRBV7-8 to TRBJ1-6; D may be TRBD1 (6 bases). Trimming cost V 7 bases and J 7 bases, with 17 bases left between them. Germline V gene sequence: CDR1 SGHVS, CDR2 FQNEAQ. There are 15 residues in the CDR3.

V gene TRBV27 combines with J gene TRBJ2-2; a possible D gene is TRBD2 (7 bases). Trimming removed 5 bases from V and 3 bases from J, with 19 bases in between. The germline gives CDR1 MNHEY, CDR2 SMNVEV (reference sequence). The CDR3 sequence is 17 residues long. In DNA form, the CDR3 reads TGTGCCAGCAGTCCCCTAGGGGGAGCGGGGTACACCGGGGAGCTGTTTTTT. Protein product: CASSPLGGAGYTGELFF.

This clone appeared a few times. An end of the junction does not agree with germline; a read error may underlie this. V gene TRBV7-9 combines with J gene TRBJ2-1; 11 positions match TRBD2. This CDR3 region has 18 residues. CDR1 is SEHNR and CDR2 is FQNEAQ in the germline V gene (reference sequence). The CDR3 region is CSSSSTSGNEQTVWGQFF. CDR3 nucleotide sequence: TGTTCCAGCAGCTCGACTAGCGGGAACGAGCAGACTGTCTGGGGGCAGTTCTTC.

This clone has only one observation. This chain uses TRBV5-1 with TRBJ2-2; 8 positions match TRBD2. Losses at the gene ends were 5 bases for V and 7 bases for J; bases not matched to a gene: 7. The germline CDR1 and CDR2 sequences are SGHRS and YFSETQ. The CDR3 sequence is 14 residues long. CDR3: CASRAGDFSGELFF. CDR3 DNA sequence: TGCGCCAGCAGAGCGGGAGATTTCAGCGGGGAGCTGTTTTTT.

The V and J genes are TRBV27 and TRBJ2-7; 8 bases fit TRBD1. CDR1 is MNHEY, CDR2 SMNVEV, per germline (reference sequence). V lost 3 bases, J lost 0 bases, and 7 bases stayed unmatched. This CDR3 has 16 residues. CDR3 DNA: TGTGCCAGCAGTTTTATCGGACAGGGCCTCTCCTACGAGCAGTACTTC. Amino acid sequence: CASSFIGQGLSYEQYF.

J is TRBJ1-2 and V is TRBV5-6; the match to TRBD1 covers 10 bases. V shed 4 bases, J shed 8 bases, and the junction held 8 bases outside the gene matches. This CDR3 is built from 14 residues. Germline V gene data show CDR1 as SGHDT and CDR2 as YYEEEE. The chain's CDR3 is CASSRGQGIWGYTF. The DNA of the CDR3 is TGTGCCAGCAGCCGGGGACAGGGGATTTGGGGCTACACCTTC.

This sequence joins TRBV19 and TRBJ1-2; the D gene is possibly TRBD1 (6 bases). The V gene's germline CDR1 is LNHDA and CDR2 SQIVND (reference sequence). The V gene lost 6 bases and the J gene lost 4 bases, with 15 bases spanning the gap. The CDR3 sequence is 14 residues long. In DNA, the CDR3 is TGTGCCAGTAGGCCGACAGGTCTCTTCTATGGCTACACCTTC. The encoded protein is CASRPTGLFYGYTF.

The CDR3 loop reads CASSSSAGIRRVEKLFF. The CDR3 nucleotides read TGTGCCAGCAGTTCTTCCGCGGGGATCCGTCGCGTTGAAAAACTGTTTTTT. The chain links TRBV27 to TRBJ1-4; D is undetermined. The CDR3 has 17 residues. Trimming took off 4 bases at V and 7 bases at J, with 22 bases between the two ends. From germline, CDR1 is MNHEY and CDR2 SMNVEV (reference sequence).

This clone has only a few counts. The chain has TRBV5-1 and TRBJ2-7, with TRBD2 identical over 10 bases. The V and J ends lost 0 bases and 9 bases, in that order; junction bases with no gene match: 6. The CDR3 consists of 14 residues. CDR1 is SGHRS, CDR2 YFSETQ, per germline. The CDR3 nucleotides are TGCGCCAGCAGCTTGGCATCTAGCGGGAGACGGCAGTACTTC. Its protein is CASSLASSGRRQYF.

The CDR3, as DNA: TGTGCCAGCAGCCGACTAGATACTATCTCGGATACGCAGTATTTT. Translation: CASSRLDTISDTQYF. V is TRBV27 and J is TRBJ2-3, with D possibly matching TRBD2 (6 bases). This CDR3 comprises 15 residues. Between the trimmed V and J ends, which lost 6 bases and 6 bases, there was a span of 19 bases. Germline V gene sequence: CDR1 MNHEY, CDR2 SMNVEV (reference sequence).

V gene TRBV5-4 combines with J gene TRBJ2-3, with 8 positions matching TRBD1. The V and J ends lost 4 bases and 1 base, in that order; junction bases with no gene match: 8. The germline gives CDR1 SGHNT, CDR2 YYREEE (reference sequence). This CDR3 region has 16 residues. The CDR3 sequence is CASSPSRGQGTDTQYF. CDR3 sequence (DNA): TGTGCCAGCAGCCCATCGAGGGGACAGGGCACAGATACGCAGTATTTT.

The V gene is TRBV6-1, the J gene TRBJ1-5; 7 bases align to TRBD1. Germline loops: CDR1 MNHNS, CDR2 SASEGT. Germline trimming cut 8 bases from V and 6 bases from J; bases unmatched to any gene: 4. This CDR3 region has 12 residues. CDR3 residues: CASGTVSQPQHF. The CDR3 DNA is TGTGCCAGCGGGACAGTGAGTCAGCCCCAGCATTTT.

The rearrangement uses TRBV4-2 and TRBJ1-2, with unresolved D. V was clipped by 0 bases and J by 6 bases, with 17 bases between them. The length of the CDR3 is 16 residues. Germline loops: CDR1 LGHNA, CDR2 YNFKEQ. CDR3 coding DNA: TGTGCCAGCAGCCAAGATAATCTCTTGTACGTAGATGGCTACACCTTC. Its protein is CASSQDNLLYVDGYTF.